What follows are 12 T cell receptor beta chains derived from one specimen sequenced in a study of blood T cell repertoires in COVID-19 (dated by TCRdb to the early 2020s). Libraries were constructed by the immunoSEQ multiplex PCR assay. TCRdb re-hosts the immuneACCESS table, in-frame sequences only. Its copies lack some clones; in the studies checked, an unresolved V gene accounts for under half of them, and the cause for the rest is not known. Recorded for this sample are some 450,000 clones; roughly 90% of them occurred a single time. In total, the top ten clones hold 0.8% to 0.9% of the sample. Sequenced sample: peripheral blood. These receptors were taken from a man between 18 and 35 years old with COVID-19, enrolled during active disease.

The V gene is TRBV6-5, the J gene TRBJ1-2; D ambiguous. V was pared by 9 bases and J by 1 base, with 9 bases between. CDR3 size: 12 residues. Germline assignment: CDR1 MNHEY and CDR2 SVGAGI. The CDR3 region is CASLDYNYGYTF. In DNA form, the CDR3 reads TGTGCCAGTTTAGACTATAACTATGGCTACACCTTC.

V and J are TRBV29-1 and TRBJ2-1; no clear D. The CDR3 is 12 amino acids. CDR1 SQVTM and CDR2 ANQGSEA come from the germline V gene. V lost 2 bases and J 3 bases, leaving 5 bases between the germline ends. The CDR3 region has the DNA TGCAGCGTTGAATTCAACTACAATGAGCAGTTCTTC. Translated: CSVEFNYNEQFF.

The chain recombines TRBV11-3 with TRBJ2-1; D not certain. Germline CDR1 SGHNT, CDR2 YENEEA. Trimming removed 5 bases at V and 0 bases at J, with 11 bases between. This CDR3 spans 15 amino acids. The CDR3 loop is CASSLSKSSYNEQFF. The CDR3 DNA sequence: TGTGCCAGCAGCCTATCGAAGAGCTCCTACAATGAGCAGTTCTTC.

The chain recombines TRBV7-2 with TRBJ2-2; 10 positions match TRBD2. The V segment lost 1 base and the J segment 5 bases; nucleotides outside the gene matches: 7. Germline V lookup: CDR1 SGHTA, CDR2 FQGNSA. This CDR3 is 17 amino acids long. The CDR3 bases are TGTGCCAGCAGCTTAGATCTAGCGGGAGTAGAGACCGGGGAGCTGTTTTTT. Translation: CASSLDLAGVETGELFF.

V gene TRBV19 combines with J gene TRBJ2-2; 11 bases align to TRBD1. V dropped 3 bases and J dropped 4; count of bases not matched to a gene: 4. The CDR3 is 16 residues long. In germline, CDR1 is LNHDA, CDR2 SQIVND (reference sequence). The CDR3 spells CASSMYGTGGTGELFF. The CDR3 region has the DNA TGTGCCAGTAGTATGTACGGGACAGGGGGCACCGGGGAGCTGTTTTTT.

J is TRBJ1-5 and V is TRBV2; TRBD1 aligns across 8 bases. This CDR3 has 14 amino acids. J was trimmed by 6 bases and V by 7 bases; bases with no gene match: 8. CDR1 and CDR2 from the germline V gene are SNHLY and FYNNEI. This CDR3 is CASTAGQGAQPQHF. CDR3 nucleotide sequence: TGTGCCAGCACGGCGGGCCAGGGGGCTCAGCCCCAGCATTTT. Full variable domain (remainder filled in from reference TRBV2 and TRBJ1-5): EPEVTQTPSHQVTQMGQEVILRCVPISNHLYFYWYRQILGQKVEFLVSFYNNEISEKSEIFDDQFSVERPDGSNFTLKIRSTKLEDSAMYFCASTAGQGAQPQHFGDGTRLSIL.

The rearrangement uses TRBV4-1 and TRBJ2-2, with unresolved D. This CDR3 spans 11 amino acids. The germline CDR1 and CDR2 sequences are MGHRA and YSYEKL. The germline V and J ends were trimmed by 3 bases and 7 bases, with 3 bases remaining between them. For the CDR3, the DNA is TGCGCCAGCAGCCATCTCGGGGAGCTGTTTTTT. Amino acids: CASSHLGELFF.

The CDR3 is CASSLQIGETQQFF. The DNA for the CDR3 is TGTGCCAGCAGCCTACAAATCGGGGAGACCCAGCAGTTCTTC. The chain has TRBV11-2 and TRBJ2-1, with D possibly matching TRBD2 (5 bases). Germline V CDR1 and CDR2: SGHAT, FQNNGV. The ends were cut back, 5 bases at V and 11 bases at J, with 19 bases in the middle. The CDR3 sequence is 14 residues long.

The chain is built from TRBV19 and TRBJ2-2; 11 nucleotides align to TRBD2. The V segment lost 6 bases and the J segment 7 bases; nucleotides outside the gene matches: 7. The CDR3 extends over 15 amino acids. CDR1 is LNHDA, CDR2 SQIVND, per germline (reference sequence). CDR3 loop: CASSNEGLAVGELFF. The CDR3 region has the DNA TGTGCCAGTAGCAACGAGGGACTAGCGGTCGGGGAGCTGTTTTTT. Together with reference TRBV19 and TRBJ2-2, the CDR3 gives the full variable domain: DGGITQSPKYLFRKEGQNVTLSCEQNLNHDAMYWYRQDPGQGLRLIYYSQIVNDFQKGDIAEGYSVSREKKESFPLTVTSAQKNPTAFYLCASSNEGLAVGELFFGEGSRLTVL.

V and J are TRBV12-3 or TRBV12-4 and TRBJ2-1, with 11 bases lining up with TRBD2. This CDR3 contains 13 residues. After removal of 6 bases from V and 7 bases from J, the junction contained 2 bases not matched to a gene. The CDR3 region is CASRLAGVNEQFF. In nucleotides, the CDR3 is TGTGCCAGCAGACTAGCGGGAGTGAATGAGCAGTTCTTC.

This sequence joins TRBV18 and TRBJ2-7; D may be TRBD1 (6 bases). V lost 5 bases and J 0 bases, leaving 20 bases between the germline ends. This CDR3 has 17 amino acids. Germline CDR1 and CDR2: KGHSH and LQKENI. The CDR3 reads CASSSTQSQGSSYEQYF. CDR3 DNA: TGTGCCAGCTCATCAACACAAAGTCAGGGGAGCTCCTACGAGCAGTACTTC.

The rearrangement uses TRBV20-1 and TRBJ2-5; D remains ambiguous. The V end was cut by 3 bases, the J end by 5 bases, with 13 bases between. CDR1 is DFQATT and CDR2 is SNEGSKA in the germline V gene (reference sequence). There are 13 residues in the CDR3. In DNA form, the CDR3 reads TGCAGTGCTAGTACAGACCCCAGGGAGACCCAGTACTTC. This encodes CSASTDPRETQYF.